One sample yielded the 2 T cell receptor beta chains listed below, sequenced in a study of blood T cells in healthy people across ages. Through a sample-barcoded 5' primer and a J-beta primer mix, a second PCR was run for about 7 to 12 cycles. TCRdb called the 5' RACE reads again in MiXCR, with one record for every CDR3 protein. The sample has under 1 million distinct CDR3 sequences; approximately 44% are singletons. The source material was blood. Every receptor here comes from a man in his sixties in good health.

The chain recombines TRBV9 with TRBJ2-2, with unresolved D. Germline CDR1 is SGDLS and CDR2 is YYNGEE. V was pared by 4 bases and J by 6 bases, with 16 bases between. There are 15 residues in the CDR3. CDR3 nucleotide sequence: TGTGCCAGCAGCTCAGGACCGGGTGGCCCCGGGGAGCTGTTTTTT. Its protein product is CASSSGPGGPGELFF.

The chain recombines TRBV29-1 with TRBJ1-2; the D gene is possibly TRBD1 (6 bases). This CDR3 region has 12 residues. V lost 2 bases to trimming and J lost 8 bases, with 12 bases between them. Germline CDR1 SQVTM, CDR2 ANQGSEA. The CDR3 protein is CSVELGAGGYTF. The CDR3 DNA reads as TGCAGCGTTGAACTGGGGGCCGGGGGCTACACCTTC.